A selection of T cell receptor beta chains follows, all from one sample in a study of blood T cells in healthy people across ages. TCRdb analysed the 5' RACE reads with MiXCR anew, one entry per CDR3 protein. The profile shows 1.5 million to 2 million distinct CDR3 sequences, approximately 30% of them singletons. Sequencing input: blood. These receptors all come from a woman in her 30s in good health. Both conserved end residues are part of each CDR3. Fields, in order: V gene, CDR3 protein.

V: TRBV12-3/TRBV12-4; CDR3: CASSAARGGRETQYF
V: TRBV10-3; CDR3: CAISVMGQGARANYGYTF
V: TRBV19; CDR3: CASSMRQGGGGNQPQHF
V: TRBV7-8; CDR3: CASSLGGLAGGSYNEQFF
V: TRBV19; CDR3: CASSIRWAQGETQYF
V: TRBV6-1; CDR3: CASGGSSSYNEQFF
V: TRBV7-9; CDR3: CASSFSFSGRASETQYF
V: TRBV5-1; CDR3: CASSGAGTPNYGYTF
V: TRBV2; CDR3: CASSPSLLAGETQYF
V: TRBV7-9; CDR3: CASSLVQGSDQYF
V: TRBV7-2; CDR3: CASSRPGQDQPQHF
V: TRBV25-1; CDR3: CVSSESGTGVPYEQYF
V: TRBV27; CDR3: CASSLGGGQGKNIQYF
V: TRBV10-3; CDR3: CAAGTGPSSSNQPQHF
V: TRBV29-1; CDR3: CSATVSDRNTEAFF
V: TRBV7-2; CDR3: CASSSGLAGVSAEQYF
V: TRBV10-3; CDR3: CAISGNSVGGLSGLLYEQYF
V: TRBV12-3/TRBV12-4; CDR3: CASSLVAAFHEQYF
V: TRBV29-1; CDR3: CSVGGAGGLYEQYF
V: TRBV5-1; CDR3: CASSFRLGSMDEQFF
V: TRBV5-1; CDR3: CASSTGLAGVRTDTQYF
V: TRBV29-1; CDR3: CSVGGGQGTQYF
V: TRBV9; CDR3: CASSAGLLDSGGYDEQFF
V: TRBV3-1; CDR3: CASSQDQYNEQFF
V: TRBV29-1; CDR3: CSVGLVGRGTDTQCF
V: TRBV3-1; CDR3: CASSQLDRGSYEQYF
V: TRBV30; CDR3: CAGSEGQGATDTQYF
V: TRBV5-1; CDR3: CASSEMTSGSPDTQYF
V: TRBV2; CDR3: CASSEAGTGLTDTQYF
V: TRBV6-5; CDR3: CASSWDREDNEQFF
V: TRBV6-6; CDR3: CASSPSRRGVFSYEQYF
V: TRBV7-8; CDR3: CASSLQAGVGTDTQYF
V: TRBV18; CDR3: CASSPGVNEQFF
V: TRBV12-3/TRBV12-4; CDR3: CASSFVGAYEQYF
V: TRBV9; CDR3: CASSVASDETQYF
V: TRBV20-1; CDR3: CSARSGVGTEAFF
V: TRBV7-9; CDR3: CASSLSLGANYGYTF
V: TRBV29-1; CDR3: CSVKGVLTDTQYF
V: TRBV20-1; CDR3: CSASQNPSYEQYF
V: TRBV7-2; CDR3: CASSFSGRDDTQYF
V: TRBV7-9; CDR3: CASISGGASYNSPLHF
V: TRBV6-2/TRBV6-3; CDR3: CASSYRGLAARVEQYF
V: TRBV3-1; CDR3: CAGSPPRGIYEQYF
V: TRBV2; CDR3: CASSEAQGTGTRANYEQYF
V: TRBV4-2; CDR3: CASSQERGEAGGPDTQYF
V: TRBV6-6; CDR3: CASYRDSEANYGYTF
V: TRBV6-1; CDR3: CASSELIGDEQYF
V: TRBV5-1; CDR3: CASSLNGGGAESQYF
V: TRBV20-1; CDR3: CSARVQGKNQPQHF
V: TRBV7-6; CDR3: CASSLRDRAETQYF
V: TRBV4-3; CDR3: CASSQNPGQGTDTQYF
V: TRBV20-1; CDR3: CSARVPGGFGTSGGGYQETQYF
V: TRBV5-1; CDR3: CASSLHPGDAPYEQYF
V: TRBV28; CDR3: CASSFLWGAASYEQYF
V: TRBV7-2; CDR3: CASQGILDYEQYF